These 31 T cell receptor beta chains originate from one sample sequenced in a study of control samples from healthy donors and cancer patients. Assay: immunoSEQ multiplex PCR; the TCRdb copy retains only in-frame clones and omits some. The profile shows about 160,000 clones, approximately 90% of them singletons. The material sequenced was blood. The source is a woman aged 25 to 39 in good health.

The V call is TRBV12-3 or TRBV12-4, the J call TRBJ2-7, with D tentatively TRBD1 or TRBD2 (5 bases each). Deletions cut 1 base from V and 6 bases from J, with 10 bases between. The CDR3 runs 13 residues. DNA for the CDR3: TGTGCCAGCAGTTTAGGAGGGGTTAGCGAGCAGTACTTC. This gives the protein CASSLGGVSEQYF.

The chain has TRBV19 and TRBJ1-2; 8 bases map to TRBD1. The CDR3 is 15 amino acids. The J segment lost 2 bases and the V segment lost 6 bases, leaving 8 bases of the junction unmatched. Germline values: CDR1 LNHDA, CDR2 SQIVND (reference sequence). The CDR3 protein is CASRTDRGGNYGYTF. CDR3 nucleotides: TGTGCCAGTAGGACAGACAGGGGAGGAAACTATGGCTACACCTTC.

The chain combines TRBV12-5 with TRBJ2-1; 7 nucleotides line up with TRBD1. This CDR3 has 16 residues. V was pared by 2 bases and J by 3 bases, with 7 bases of the junction left unmatched. Germline CDR1 is LGHNT and CDR2 is FRNRAP. The CDR3 sequence is CASGLNTRGLYNEQFF. The CDR3 bases are TGTGCTAGTGGTTTGAACACTAGGGGGCTCTACAATGAGCAGTTCTTC.

The rearrangement links TRBV19 to TRBJ2-2; 8 bases are a match to TRBD2. Germline V gene data show CDR1 as LNHDA and CDR2 as SQIVND (reference sequence). Losses at the gene ends were 3 bases for V and 6 bases for J; bases not matched to a gene: 3. The CDR3 has 14 residues. CDR3 sequence reads: CASSMTSAAGELFF. The DNA for the CDR3 is TGTGCCAGTAGTATGACTAGCGCGGCCGGGGAGCTGTTTTTT. The variable domain in full, with the rest retrieved from reference TRBV19 and TRBJ2-2, is DGGITQSPKYLFRKEGQNVTLSCEQNLNHDAMYWYRQDPGQGLRLIYYSQIVNDFQKGDIAEGYSVSREKKESFPLTVTSAQKNPTAFYLCASSMTSAAGELFFGEGSRLTVL.

In its sample, this clone was seen once. The chain carries TRBV20-1 and TRBJ1-5, with D possibly being TRBD1 (5 bases). The CDR3 runs 14 residues. V shed 3 bases and J shed 1 base, with 10 bases lying between them. Per germline, CDR1 DFQATT and CDR2 SNEGSKA (reference sequence). CDR3 nucleotide sequence: TGCAGTGCTAGTGTAGGGGCCAGCAATCAGCCCCAGCATTTT. Protein: CSASVGASNQPQHF.

The rearrangement joins TRBV28 to TRBJ2-7; D remains unclear. This CDR3 is built from 11 residues. Looked up from germline, CDR1 is MDHEN and CDR2 is SYDVKM. Trimming shortened V by 6 bases and J by 7 bases, and 10 bases separated the two germline ends. For the CDR3, the DNA is TGTGCCAGCAGCTTTAGAGGAGAGCAGTACTTC. Translating gives CASSFRGEQYF.

The chain joins TRBV6-6 to TRBJ1-6, with 7 bases that match TRBD1. Germline V CDR1 and CDR2: MNHNY, SVGAGI (reference sequence). The CDR3 is 16 residues long. V was clipped by 2 bases and J by 5 bases; unmatched bases: 6. The CDR3, as DNA: TGTGCCAGCAGTTACGGGACAGACCCCGATAATTCACCCCTCCACTTT. Translated, it gives CASSYGTDPDNSPLHF.

The rearrangement joins TRBV5-4 to TRBJ2-5; 7 positions match TRBD2. This CDR3 has 13 amino acids. Germline CDR1 reads SGHNT; CDR2 reads YYREEE (reference sequence). The V and J ends lost 4 bases and 5 bases, in that order; junction bases with no gene match: 5. This chain's CDR3 is CASSRLADETQYF. The CDR3 DNA reads as TGTGCCAGCAGCCGGCTAGCGGACGAGACCCAGTACTTC.

This clone was recorded only once. J is TRBJ2-7 and V is TRBV11-1; 13 nucleotides match TRBD2. Germline CDR1 SGHAT, CDR2 FQDESV (reference sequence). This CDR3 has 16 amino acids. With V trimmed by 2 bases and J by 8 bases, 9 bases remained unmatched. The CDR3 spells CASSLTTSGRNLKQYF. The CDR3 nucleotides read TGTGCCAGCAGCTTAACGACTAGCGGGAGGAATCTCAAGCAGTACTTC. Based on the CDR3 plus reference TRBV11-1 and TRBJ2-7, the full variable domain is EAEVAQSPRYKITEKSQAVAFWCDPISGHATLYWYRQILGQGPELLVQFQDESVVDDSQLPKDRFSAERLKGVDSTLKIQPAELGDSAMYLCASSLTTSGRNLKQYFGPGTRLTVT.

The genes are TRBV13 and TRBJ2-5, with TRBD2 matching over 10 bases. The V and J ends lost 8 bases and 2 bases, in that order; junction bases with no gene match: 5. Germline CDR1 and CDR2: PRHDT and FYEKMQ (reference sequence). This CDR3 spans 14 amino acids. CDR3 in amino acids: CASSPTSGQETQYF. The CDR3 DNA is TGTGCCAGCTCCCCGACTAGCGGGCAAGAGACCCAGTACTTC.

V usage is TRBV20-1 and J usage is TRBJ1-2, with a tentative D call TRBD1 (5 bases). Between the trimmed V and J ends, which lost 3 bases and 4 bases, there was a span of 12 bases. Germline-derived CDR1 and CDR2 are DFQATT and SNEGSKA (reference sequence). CDR3 length: 13 amino acids. The CDR3, as DNA: TGCAGTGCTAGTGGGTCAGGGTTCTATGGCTACACCTTC. It encodes CSASGSGFYGYTF.

J is TRBJ2-7 and V is TRBV3-1 (or the pseudogene TRBV3-2), with D unclear. The CDR3 runs to 13 residues. Trimming removed 0 bases at V and 4 bases at J, with 7 bases between. Germline V gene sequence: CDR1 LGHDT, CDR2 YNNKEL (reference sequence). The CDR3 nucleotides read TGTGCCAGCAGCCAAGATCGCCAGTACGAGCAGTACTTC. It encodes CASSQDRQYEQYF.

The chain is built from TRBV29-1 and TRBJ2-1; a possible D gene is TRBD2 (5 bases). V was shortened by 7 bases and J by 0 bases, with 13 bases between the two germline ends. CDR1 is SQVTM, CDR2 ANQGSEA, per germline. This CDR3 contains 14 residues. The CDR3 sequence is CSAEGGPSYNEQFF. CDR3 DNA: TGCAGCGCCGAGGGCGGCCCCTCCTACAATGAGCAGTTCTTC.

The rearrangement uses TRBV28 and TRBJ2-7; TRBD1 matches at 10 bases. V was pared by 6 bases and J by 2 bases, with 10 bases of the junction left unmatched. CDR3 length: 16 residues. From germline, CDR1 is MDHEN and CDR2 SYDVKM. The CDR3 DNA follows: TGTGCCAGCAGCCCCTGGCCGGGACAGGGGACCTACGAGCAGTACTTC. It encodes CASSPWPGQGTYEQYF.

The V call is TRBV27, the J call TRBJ2-7; 9 nucleotides agree with TRBD1. This CDR3 contains 15 residues. Germline V gene sequence: CDR1 MNHEY, CDR2 SMNVEV (reference sequence). V lost 3 bases to trimming and J lost 3 bases; unmatched junction nucleotides: 6. As DNA, the CDR3 is TGTGCCAGCAGTTTTACCCGGGACAGGGTCTACGAGCAGTACTTC. Protein product: CASSFTRDRVYEQYF.

This chain joins TRBV23-1 and TRBJ2-1; D gene ambiguous. TRBV23-1 is an open reading frame, and its role is uncertain. The CDR3 consists of 14 residues. The V and J ends lost 4 bases and 7 bases respectively, with 14 bases between them. The CDR3 DNA follows: TGCGCCAGCAGTCCTCCCGGAGAGCCTAATGAGCAGTTCTTC. Residues: CASSPPGEPNEQFF.

The chain couples TRBV19 to TRBJ2-7; 9 nucleotides align to TRBD2. Germline values: CDR1 LNHDA, CDR2 SQIVND (reference sequence). Trimming removed 3 bases from V and 4 bases from J; junction bases left unmatched: 7. This CDR3 contains 15 residues. For the CDR3, the DNA is TGTGCCAGTAGTATCGGCGGGAGGGCCGGGTACGAGCAGTACTTC. It specifies CASSIGGRAGYEQYF.

The CDR3 spells CASSLQGYYEQYF. DNA for the CDR3: TGCGCCAGCAGCTTGCAGGGATACTACGAGCAGTACTTC. The chain combines TRBV5-1 with TRBJ2-7; D is perhaps TRBD1 (5 bases). CDR1 SGHRS and CDR2 YFSETQ come from the germline V gene. V was pared by 1 base and J by 3 bases, with 8 bases between. This CDR3 has 13 amino acids. Based on the CDR3 plus reference TRBV5-1 and TRBJ2-7, the full variable domain is KAGVTQTPRYLIKTRGQQVTLSCSPISGHRSVSWYQQTPGQGLQFLFEYFSETQRNKGNFPGRFSGRQFSNSRSEMNVSTLELGDSALYLCASSLQGYYEQYFGPGTRLTVT.

The CDR3 region has the DNA TGTGCAAGTCGTTACCATTCGAGCGGGAGTTTTCCCCTCAGCTCCTACAATGAGCAGTTCTTC. Residues: CASRYHSSGSFPLSSYNEQFF. The chain combines TRBV12-2 with TRBJ2-1; the listed D gene, TRBD2, was not tested against the DNA. TRBV12-2 is a listed pseudogene. The CDR3 length is 21 residues.

The V and J genes are TRBV2 and TRBJ2-3; 8 nucleotides agree with TRBD2. There are 17 residues in the CDR3. With 0 bases clipped from V and 0 bases from J, the junction kept 5 bases outside the gene matches. Germline CDR1 and CDR2: SNHLY and FYNNEI. CDR3 DNA sequence: TGTGCCAGCAGTGAAGCCGGGGCGGGAGGTAGCACAGATACGCAGTATTTT. Amino acids: CASSEAGAGGSTDTQYF.

This chain links TRBV30 with TRBJ2-1; 8 bases match TRBD2. CDR3 length: 14 amino acids. Germline CDR1 is GTSNPN and CDR2 is SVGIG (reference sequence). The junction had 4 bases not matched to a gene; V was cut back by 2 bases and J by 4 bases. CDR3 nucleotide sequence: TGTGCCTGGAGTAGCGGGAGTGGGTACAATGAGCAGTTCTTC. It is translated as CAWSSGSGYNEQFF. The full variable domain, completed using reference TRBV30 and TRBJ2-1, is SQTIHQWPATLVQPVGSPLSLECTVEGTSNPNLYWYRQAAGRGLQLLFYSVGIGQISSEVPQNLSASRPQDRQFILSSKKLLLSDSGFYLCAWSSGSGYNEQFFGPGTRLTVL.

The chain couples TRBV11-2 to TRBJ2-5; D not certain. CDR1 and CDR2 from the germline V gene are SGHAT and FQNNGV. Trimming shortened V by 5 bases and J by 5 bases, and 15 bases separated the two germline ends. CDR3 length: 14 residues. The CDR3 nucleotides read TGTGCCAGCAGCACCTCGACCCTTCGGGAGACCCAGTACTTC. It is translated as CASSTSTLRETQYF.

The rearrangement joins TRBV7-2 to TRBJ2-5, with D unresolved. The CDR3 loop spans 12 amino acids. V lost 1 base to trimming and J lost 5 bases, with 5 bases between them. Looked up from germline, CDR1 is SGHTA and CDR2 is FQGNSA. The CDR3 region is CASSLVLETQYF. In DNA form, the CDR3 reads TGTGCCAGCAGCTTAGTTCTGGAGACCCAGTACTTC.

The chain recombines TRBV7-3 with TRBJ1-2; D unclear. The CDR3 covers 18 residues. Per the germline V gene, CDR1 is SGHTA and CDR2 is FQGTGA. The V gene lost 0 bases and the J gene lost 3 bases, with 20 bases spanning the gap. The CDR3 nucleotides read TGTGCCAGCAGCTTAACCCAAACGGACTTCGCTCCGCACTATGGCTACACCTTC. Translation: CASSLTQTDFAPHYGYTF.

J is TRBJ2-7 and V is TRBV9; D remains unclear. V shed 7 bases and J shed 4 bases, with 9 bases lying between them. This CDR3 is built from 11 residues. Germline CDR1 SGDLS, CDR2 YYNGEE. CDR3 in DNA: TGTGCCAGCGGGAATGATTACGAGCAGTACTTC. Amino acid sequence: CASGNDYEQYF.

This sequence joins TRBV19 and TRBJ2-5; TRBD2 matches 7 bases. Germline V lookup: CDR1 LNHDA, CDR2 SQIVND (reference sequence). Germline trimming cut 5 bases from V and 6 bases from J; bases unmatched to any gene: 6. This CDR3 spans 13 amino acids. The CDR3 loop is CASSGLGAKTQYF. For the CDR3, the DNA is TGTGCCAGTAGTGGACTAGGTGCAAAGACCCAGTACTTC.

The chain carries TRBV15 and TRBJ2-7, with D possibly TRBD2 on 6 matching bases. The ends were cut back, 0 bases at V and 1 base at J, with 10 bases in the middle. The CDR3 spans 15 residues. Germline V CDR1 and CDR2: LNHNV, YYDKDF (reference sequence). The CDR3 protein is CATSRDSGGSYEQYF. CDR3 nucleotides: TGTGCCACCAGCAGAGATTCCGGGGGATCCTACGAGCAGTACTTC. Using reference TRBV15 and TRBJ2-7 for the parts outside the CDR3, the full variable domain is DAMVIQNPRYQVTQFGKPVTLSCSQTLNHNVMYWYQQKSSQAPKLLFHYYDKDFNNEADTPDNFQSRRPNTSFCFLDIRSPGLGDTAMYLCATSRDSGGSYEQYFGPGTRLTVT.

V usage is TRBV19 and J usage is TRBJ2-1; 7 bases map to TRBD1. Losses at the gene ends were 2 bases for V and 9 bases for J; bases not matched to a gene: 10. This CDR3 has 15 residues. CDR1 LNHDA and CDR2 SQIVND come from the germline V gene (reference sequence). The CDR3 here is CASSISRGFGFEQFF. In DNA, the CDR3 is TGTGCCAGTAGTATATCCAGGGGGTTTGGGTTTGAGCAGTTCTTC.

The J gene is TRBJ2-1, the V gene TRBV28; 15 nucleotides line up with TRBD2. The germline CDR1 and CDR2 sequences are MDHEN and SYDVKM. Trimming at V came to 5 bases and at J to 9 bases, leaving 5 bases not matched to a gene. This CDR3 spans 15 amino acids. The CDR3 is CASSPRTSGRGEQFF. For the CDR3, the DNA is TGTGCCAGCAGTCCCCGGACTAGCGGGAGGGGTGAGCAGTTCTTC.

V usage is TRBV4-1 and J usage is TRBJ2-3, with unresolved D. The CDR3 totals 15 residues. The germline CDR1 and CDR2 sequences are MGHRA and YSYEKL. V was shortened by 4 bases and J by 2 bases, with 13 bases between the two germline ends. The CDR3 loop reads CASSRGGEFTDTQYF. DNA of the CDR3: TGCGCCAGCAGCCGGGGTGGAGAATTCACAGATACGCAGTATTTT.

CDR3 residues: CASSERVDPYNEQFF. In nucleotides, the CDR3 is TGTGCCAGCAGTGAAAGGGTGGACCCCTACAATGAGCAGTTCTTC. The rearrangement links TRBV6-4 to TRBJ2-1; D remains unclear. Looked up from germline, CDR1 is MRHNA and CDR2 is SNTAGT. The CDR3 is 15 amino acids. The ends were cut back, 3 bases at V and 2 bases at J, with 11 bases in the middle.